The rows below give T cell receptor beta chains drawn from one sample of a study of cytomegalovirus exposure and HLA in healthy donors. Only in-frame clones appear in the TCRdb table, and some are missing; sequencing was by immunoSEQ multiplex PCR. The table includes about 160,000 clones, around 80% detected once. Sequencing was done on a sample of PBMCs. Receptors were obtained from a female donor in good health and CMV-seronegative. The CDR3 runs from the conserved cysteine through the conserved F or W. Clone size, where shown, is once, few, many, or a class for clones that have expanded.

j_call: TRBJ1-1; clone_size: .; v_call: TRBV11-2; cdr3_aa: CASSPLRTEAFF
j_call: TRBJ2-1; clone_size: .; v_call: TRBV5-5; cdr3_aa: CASSLPLASNEQFF
j_call: TRBJ2-7; clone_size: .; v_call: TRBV19; cdr3_aa: CASSMRAASSYEQYF
j_call: TRBJ2-5; clone_size: once; v_call: TRBV7-8; cdr3_aa: CASRYGRTPQETQYF
j_call: TRBJ1-2; clone_size: few; v_call: TRBV5-4; cdr3_aa: CASSHDRGVYGYTF
j_call: TRBJ2-3; clone_size: once; v_call: TRBV29-1; cdr3_aa: CSAGGQGATDTQYF
j_call: TRBJ1-6; clone_size: .; v_call: TRBV30; cdr3_aa: CAWRFFVGQGNSPLHF
j_call: TRBJ2-7; clone_size: .; v_call: TRBV4-2; cdr3_aa: CASSQDTGRIYEQYF
j_call: TRBJ2-7; clone_size: .; v_call: TRBV7-9; cdr3_aa: CASSFKGLAGYEGEQYF
j_call: TRBJ1-1; clone_size: .; v_call: TRBV7-9; cdr3_aa: CASSLFRANTEAFF
j_call: TRBJ1-6; clone_size: .; v_call: TRBV2; cdr3_aa: CASSGRGHNSPLHF